Below, one TCR beta chain is given with its context. These data originate in a study of cytomegalovirus exposure and HLA in healthy donors. The PCR had 60 Vbeta and 13 Jbeta primers. TCRdb keeps only in-frame clones here, not all; method: immunoSEQ multiplex PCR. Here the sample spans roughly 99,000 clones, more than 70% being singletons. This CDR3 is built from 16 residues. Looked up from germline, CDR1 is MNHEY and CDR2 is SMNVEV (reference sequence). Germline trimming cut 9 bases from V and 0 bases from J; bases unmatched to any gene: 10. The sequence came from a man aged 25 to 40 in good health and CMV-seronegative. Sequencing used PBMCs. This chain connects TRBV27 to TRBJ2-5; 10 bases line up with TRBD2. In nucleotides, the CDR3 is TGTGCCAGAACTGAGCGGGAGGGCCTGGACCAAGAGACCCAGTACTTC. Amino acid sequence: CARTEREGLDQETQYF.